Shown below are 5 T cell receptor beta chains from a single sample sequenced in a study of blood T cell repertoires in COVID-19. The table came from immunoSEQ multiplex PCR; TCRdb's copy has only in-frame clones and leaves some out. Among over 300,000 clones listed, 80% to 90% were seen once. The specimen sequenced was PBMCs or T cells enriched from blood (not recorded which). These receptors came from a man aged 30 to 45 who had recovered from COVID-19.

J is TRBJ2-3 and V is TRBV25-1; TRBD2 aligns across 11 bases. CDR1 is MGHDK, CDR2 SYGVNS, per germline. V gave up 1 base and J gave up 2 bases; unmatched junction bases: 5. CDR3 size: 17 residues. Here the CDR3 DNA reads TGTGCCAGCAGTGAATGGGTTAGCGGGGGGGTCACAGATACGCAGTATTTT. Protein: CASSEWVSGGVTDTQYF.

This clone was seen a single time. The chain employs TRBV3-1 (or the pseudogene TRBV3-2) and TRBJ2-4, with 7 bases matching TRBD1. After removal of 2 bases from V and 10 bases from J, the junction contained 5 bases not matched to a gene. Germline CDR1 reads LGHDT; CDR2 reads YNNKEL (reference sequence). CDR3 size: 13 residues. The CDR3 DNA is TGTGCCAGCAGCCAACCCCGACAGGGAATTCAGTACTTC. Protein: CASSQPRQGIQYF.

The V and J genes are TRBV5-4 and TRBJ2-6, with a possible D match to TRBD2 (7 bases). Per the germline V gene, CDR1 is SGHNT and CDR2 is YYREEE (reference sequence). V gave up 0 bases and J gave up 4 bases, with 14 bases separating them. The CDR3 spans 17 residues. The CDR3 sequence: CASSLGVGGAGANVLTF. CDR3 nucleotides: TGTGCCAGCAGCTTGGGGGTAGGGGGGGCGGGGGCCAACGTCCTGACTTTC. The whole variable domain, filled in from reference TRBV5-4 and TRBJ2-6, reads ETGVTQSPTHLIKTRGQQVTLRCSSQSGHNTVSWYQQALGQGPQFIFQYYREEENGRGNFPPRFSGLQFPNYSSELNVNALELDDSALYLCASSLGVGGAGANVLTFGAGSRLTVL.

V usage is TRBV10-3 and J usage is TRBJ2-5, with 8 bases identical to TRBD1. V lost 6 bases and J lost 4; bases outside the gene matches: 10. CDR3 length: 15 residues. Germline lookup yields CDR1 ENHRY and CDR2 SYGVKD. The CDR3 spells CAISRTGGMVETQYF. The CDR3 nucleotides read TGTGCCATCAGCCGTACAGGGGGAATGGTAGAGACCCAGTACTTC.

The chain joins TRBV24-1 to TRBJ1-2; possible D gene TRBD1, 5 bases. V was clipped by 4 bases and J by 2 bases, with 7 bases between them. CDR3 size: 13 residues. Looked up from germline, CDR1 is KGHDR and CDR2 is SFDVKD. CDR3 in DNA: TGTGCCACCAGTGAGGACAAAAACTATGGCTACACCTTC. Translation gives CATSEDKNYGYTF.